The rows below give T cell receptor beta chains drawn from one sample of a study of cytomegalovirus exposure and HLA in healthy donors. Assay: immunoSEQ multiplex PCR; the TCRdb copy retains only in-frame clones and omits some. The top ten hold over 10% of the sample, which has 35,000 to 45,000 clones, 50% to 55% seen once. The sequencing input was PBMCs. Every receptor here comes from a human donor in good health. The CDR3 runs from the conserved cysteine through the conserved F or W. The D gene is left open where the match is weak. Expanded clones get a size class; other rows say once, few or many, or leave the size out.

D gene: TRBD1; clone size: NA; V gene: TRBV7-6; J gene: TRBJ2-3; CDR3 DNA: TGTGCCAGCAGCTCCCAACAGGGGTTGACAGATACGCAGTATTTT; CDR3 protein: CASSSQQGLTDTQYF
D gene: TRBD1; clone size: NA; V gene: TRBV10-3; J gene: TRBJ1-2; CDR3 DNA: TGTGCCATCAGGGCGTTCGGACAGGGGGAAACCTACACCTTC; CDR3 protein: CAIRAFGQGETYTF
D gene: NA; clone size: NA; V gene: TRBV4-3; J gene: TRBJ1-3; CDR3 DNA: TGCGCCAGCAGCCAAGATAACCCCGGAGCGGCGGGAAACACCATATATTTT; CDR3 protein: CASSQDNPGAAGNTIYF
D gene: NA; clone size: few; V gene: TRBV29-1; J gene: TRBJ1-5; CDR3 DNA: TGCAGCGTTTCAGGTGGGAATCAGCCCCAGCATTTT; CDR3 protein: CSVSGGNQPQHF
D gene: NA; clone size: NA; V gene: TRBV28; J gene: TRBJ2-5; CDR3 DNA: TGTGCCAGCAGCCCCGGGGGAGCGCAAGAGACCCAGTACTTC; CDR3 protein: CASSPGGAQETQYF
D gene: NA; clone size: once; V gene: TRBV5-1; J gene: TRBJ2-7; CDR3 DNA: TGCGCCAGCAGCTTTACCCTAGGTTGGTACCTAGGCGAGCAGTACTTC; CDR3 protein: CASSFTLGWYLGEQYF
D gene: NA; clone size: once; V gene: TRBV10-3; J gene: TRBJ1-2; CDR3 DNA: TGTGCCATCAGTGGGACGAATTTGGGTAAGGGAGAAGGCTACACCTTC; CDR3 protein: CAISGTNLGKGEGYTF
D gene: TRBD2; clone size: few; V gene: TRBV4-3; J gene: TRBJ2-4; CDR3 DNA: TGCGCCAGCAGCCAAGATAGGGGACTAAGAAACATTCAGTACTTC; CDR3 protein: CASSQDRGLRNIQYF
D gene: NA; clone size: few; V gene: TRBV7-2; J gene: TRBJ2-5; CDR3 DNA: TGTGCCAGCAGCCGAGGGAATCCCGGAGAGACCCAGTACTTC; CDR3 protein: CASSRGNPGETQYF
D gene: TRBD2; clone size: NA; V gene: TRBV9; J gene: TRBJ2-7; CDR3 DNA: TGTGCCAGCAGCGAGACTAGCGGGGTCGTCAACGAGCAGTACTTC; CDR3 protein: CASSETSGVVNEQYF
D gene: TRBD1; clone size: once; V gene: TRBV10-1; J gene: TRBJ2-7; CDR3 DNA: TGCGCCAGCAGGAGCCGGGACAGCACGACGCGCTACGAGCAGTACTTC; CDR3 protein: CASRSRDSTTRYEQYF
D gene: TRBD1; clone size: NA; V gene: TRBV5-1; J gene: TRBJ1-3; CDR3 DNA: TGCGCCAGCAGCTTACAGGGACAGGGTCGAAACACCATATATTTT; CDR3 protein: CASSLQGQGRNTIYF
D gene: TRBD1; clone size: NA; V gene: TRBV30; J gene: TRBJ1-4; CDR3 DNA: TGTGCCTGGAGTAACCCACCTCCAGGGACAGGGGGCGAAGGAGCGGCTAATGAAAAACTGTTTTTT; CDR3 protein: CAWSNPPPGTGGEGAANEKLFF
D gene: NA; clone size: few; V gene: TRBV5-5; J gene: TRBJ2-7; CDR3 DNA: TGTGCCAGCAGCTTGTCGGTTTCCTACGAGCAGTACTTC; CDR3 protein: CASSLSVSYEQYF
D gene: TRBD1; clone size: once; V gene: TRBV5-5; J gene: TRBJ2-6; CDR3 DNA: TGTGCCGGACAGGAGTCTGGGGCCAACGTCCTGACTTTC; CDR3 protein: CAGQESGANVLTF
D gene: TRBD2; clone size: NA; V gene: TRBV28; J gene: TRBJ2-7; CDR3 DNA: TGTGCCAGCAGTATGCGGGGCGGGGGGAGGTACGAGCAGTACTTC; CDR3 protein: CASSMRGGGRYEQYF
D gene: NA; clone size: NA; V gene: TRBV11-2; J gene: TRBJ1-4; CDR3 DNA: TGTGCCAGCAGCTTAAGGGAGGTACCAACTAATGAAAAACTGTTTTTT; CDR3 protein: CASSLREVPTNEKLFF
D gene: NA; clone size: NA; V gene: TRBV13; J gene: TRBJ2-1; CDR3 DNA: TGTGCCAGCAGCTTATTGGGGGGGGCTAGCGGTCGCAATGAGCAGTTCTTC; CDR3 protein: CASSLLGGASGRNEQFF
D gene: NA; clone size: few; V gene: TRBV12-2; J gene: TRBJ2-7; CDR3 DNA: TGTGCAAGTCGCTTAGCCTCCACCGGGACTAGCGGGAGGGACGAGCAGTACTTC; CDR3 protein: CASRLASTGTSGRDEQYF
D gene: NA; clone size: NA; V gene: TRBV9; J gene: TRBJ1-6; CDR3 DNA: TGTGCCAGCAGCGGGACTTCTATTGGCTCCTATAATTCACCCCTCCACTTT; CDR3 protein: CASSGTSIGSYNSPLHF